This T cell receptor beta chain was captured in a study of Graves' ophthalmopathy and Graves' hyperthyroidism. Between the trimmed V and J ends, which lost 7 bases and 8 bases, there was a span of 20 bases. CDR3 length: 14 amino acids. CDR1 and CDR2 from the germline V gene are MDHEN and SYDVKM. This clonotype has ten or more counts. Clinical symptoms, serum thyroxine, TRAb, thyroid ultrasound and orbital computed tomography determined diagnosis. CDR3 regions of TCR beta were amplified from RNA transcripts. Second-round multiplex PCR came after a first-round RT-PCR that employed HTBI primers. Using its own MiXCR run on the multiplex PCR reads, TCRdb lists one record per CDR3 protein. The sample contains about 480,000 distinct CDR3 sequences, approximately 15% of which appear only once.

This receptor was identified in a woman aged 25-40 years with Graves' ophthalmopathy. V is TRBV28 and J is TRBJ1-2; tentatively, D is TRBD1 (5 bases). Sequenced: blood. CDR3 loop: CASIFGRAPQGYTF. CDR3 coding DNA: TGTGCCAGCATATTCGGCAGGGCCCCTCAAGGCTACACCTTC.